The table lists the clone carrying this TCR beta chain with many counts. This record comes from a study of shared clonotypes between healthy human individuals. The protocol was immunoSEQ multiplex PCR, while the TCRdb copy is restricted to in-frame clones and leaves out a portion. Here the sample spans nearly 1 million clones, roughly 72% being singletons. Germline CDR1 is SGHDN and CDR2 is FVKESK. Trimming cost V 1 base and J 8 bases; bases outside gene matches: 8. The CDR3 loop spans 15 amino acids. The sequenced sample consisted of memory CD4+ T cells sorted from blood. As to subset: CD45RA-negative fraction. The chain carries TRBV14 and TRBJ2-1, with 7 bases aligning to TRBD1. This receptor was obtained from a man younger than 30 in good health. The CDR3 bases are TGTGCCAGCAGCCAAGGACAGGGAAGGCGACATGAGCAGTTCTTC. Its protein is CASSQGQGRRHEQFF.